This TCR beta chain was found in a study of control samples from healthy donors and cancer patients. The germline V and J ends were trimmed by 2 bases and 0 bases, with 2 bases remaining between them. There are 13 residues in the CDR3. CDR1 is MNHNY and CDR2 is SVGAGI in the germline V gene (reference sequence). Assay used: immunoSEQ multiplex PCR; TCRdb lists only in-frame clones, some missing. In the table there are about 220,000 clones, about 93% of which are singletons. Sample: blood. This clonotype was obtained from a man aged 50 or older in good health. The chain joins TRBV6-6 to TRBJ1-3; D remains unclear. The CDR3 region has the DNA TGTGCCAGCAGTTACAACTCTGGAAACACCATATATTTT. Amino acid sequence: CASSYNSGNTIYF.